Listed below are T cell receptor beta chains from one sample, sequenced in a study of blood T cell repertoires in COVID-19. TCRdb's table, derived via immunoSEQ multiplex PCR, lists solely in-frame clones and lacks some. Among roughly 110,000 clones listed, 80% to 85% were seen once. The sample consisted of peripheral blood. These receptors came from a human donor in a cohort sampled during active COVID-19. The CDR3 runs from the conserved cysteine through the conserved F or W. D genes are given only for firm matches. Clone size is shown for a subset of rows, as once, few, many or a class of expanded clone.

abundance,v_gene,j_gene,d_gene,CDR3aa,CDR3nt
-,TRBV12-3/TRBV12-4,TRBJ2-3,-,CASSRTVTDTQYF,TGTGCCAGCAGCCGGACAGTCACAGATACGCAGTATTTT
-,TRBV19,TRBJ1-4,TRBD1,CASRQGQGGNEKLFF,TGTGCCAGTAGACAAGGACAGGGTGGGAATGAAAAACTGTTTTTT
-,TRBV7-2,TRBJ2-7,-,CASSSAFGGPSSYEQYF,TGTGCCAGCAGCAGCGCGTTCGGAGGCCCCTCCTCCTACGAGCAGTACTTC
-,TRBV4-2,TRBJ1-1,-,CASSQELRTNTEAFF,TGTGCCAGCAGCCAAGAACTGAGGACAAACACTGAAGCTTTCTTT
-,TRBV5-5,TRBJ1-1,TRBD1,CASSFYRQGSNTEAFF,TGTGCCAGCAGCTTTTACCGACAGGGATCGAACACTGAAGCTTTCTTT
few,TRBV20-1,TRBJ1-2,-,CSASWPNYGYTF,TGCAGTGCTAGTTGGCCTAACTATGGCTACACCTTC
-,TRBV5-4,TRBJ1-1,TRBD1,CASSPNRGRSMNTEAFF,TGTGCCAGCAGCCCTAACAGGGGGCGAAGCATGAACACTGAAGCTTTCTTT
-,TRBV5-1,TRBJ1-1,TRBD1,CASSVDRGGTEAFF,TGCGCCAGCAGCGTGGACAGGGGAGGCACTGAAGCTTTCTTT
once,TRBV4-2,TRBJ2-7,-,CASSQEDRAPEYEQYF,TGTGCCAGCAGCCAAGAAGACAGAGCCCCAGAGTACGAGCAGTACTTC
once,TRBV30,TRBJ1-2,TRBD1,CAWSVLSGGNYGYTF,TGTGCCTGGAGTGTACTCTCAGGGGGCAACTATGGCTACACCTTC
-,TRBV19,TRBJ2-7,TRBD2,CASSATSGGPSYEQYF,TGTGCCAGTAGTGCAACTAGCGGGGGCCCGTCCTACGAGCAGTACTTC
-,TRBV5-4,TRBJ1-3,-,CASSQEPTDNSGNTIYF,TGTGCCAGCAGCCAAGAGCCCACAGACAACTCTGGAAACACCATATATTTT
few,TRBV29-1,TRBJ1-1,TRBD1,CSVPGQGAEAFF,TGCAGCGTTCCGGGACAGGGCGCTGAAGCTTTCTTT
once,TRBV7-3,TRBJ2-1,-,CASSTRRNNEQFF,TGTGCCAGCAGCACCCGTAGAAATAATGAGCAGTTCTTC
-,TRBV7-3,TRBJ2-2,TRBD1,CASSPWTGLSNTGELFF,TGTGCCAGCAGCCCTTGGACAGGGCTATCGAACACCGGGGAGCTGTTTTTT
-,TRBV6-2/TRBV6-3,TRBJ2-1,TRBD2,CASSLAGVRYEQFF,TGTGCCAGCAGCCTTGCGGGAGTGCGTTATGAGCAGTTCTTC
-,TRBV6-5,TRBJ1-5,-,CASKGRVDQPQHF,TGTGCCAGCAAGGGGAGGGTGGATCAGCCCCAGCATTTT
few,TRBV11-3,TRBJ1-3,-,CASSLQGPGNTIYF,TGTGCCAGCAGCTTACAGGGCCCTGGAAACACCATATATTTT
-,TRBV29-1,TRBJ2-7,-,CSSRDGLGYEQYF,TGCAGCTCACGGGATGGCTTGGGCTACGAGCAGTACTTC
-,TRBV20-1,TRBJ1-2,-,CSVTENYGYTF,TGCAGCGTGACAGAAAACTATGGCTACACCTTC
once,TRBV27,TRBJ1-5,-,CASSLTSGVLNQPQHF,TGTGCCAGCAGTTTAACATCAGGGGTCCTCAATCAGCCCCAGCATTTT
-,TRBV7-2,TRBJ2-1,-,CASRIQGGGEQFF,TGTGCCAGCCGAATTCAGGGGGGCGGTGAGCAGTTCTTC
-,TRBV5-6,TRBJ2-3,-,CASSLFTLGSDTQYF,TGTGCCAGCAGCTTGTTTACTCTAGGTTCGGATACGCAGTATTTT
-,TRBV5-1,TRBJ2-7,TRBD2,CASSPGGTSGRRYEQYF,TGCGCCAGCAGCCCAGGGGGGACTAGCGGGAGGAGGTACGAGCAGTACTTC
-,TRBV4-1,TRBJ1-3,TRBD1,CASSQAPPGTDASGNTIYF,TGCGCCAGCAGCCAAGCCCCTCCCGGGACAGACGCCTCTGGAAACACCATATATTTT
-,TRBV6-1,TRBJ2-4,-,CASSDFAGWYF,TGTGCCAGCAGTGATTTCGCGGGATGGTACTTC
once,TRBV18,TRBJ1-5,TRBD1,CASSRTGGGYQPQHF,TGTGCCAGCTCACGGACAGGGGGGGGATATCAGCCCCAGCATTTT
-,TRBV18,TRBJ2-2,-,CASSPGGTGELFF,TGTGCCAGCTCACCGGGGGGCACCGGGGAGCTGTTTTTT
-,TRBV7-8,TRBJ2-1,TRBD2,CASSPPSGSSSYNEQFF,TGTGCCAGCAGCCCCCCTAGCGGGAGTAGCTCCTACAATGAGCAGTTCTTC
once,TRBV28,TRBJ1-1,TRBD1,CASRLPLPAGGANAEAFF,TGTGCCAGCAGACTTCCACTACCGGCAGGGGGCGCAAACGCTGAAGCTTTCTTT
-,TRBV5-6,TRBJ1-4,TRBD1,CASRPGQGRQEKLFF,TGTGCCAGCAGACCGGGACAGGGGCGGCAAGAAAAACTGTTTTTT
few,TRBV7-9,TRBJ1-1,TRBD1,CASSTGQAPNTEAFF,TGTGCCAGCAGCACCGGACAGGCCCCCAACACTGAAGCTTTCTTT
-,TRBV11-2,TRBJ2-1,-,CASSLDSGGGQFF,TGTGCCAGCAGCTTAGATAGTGGCGGAGGACAGTTCTTC
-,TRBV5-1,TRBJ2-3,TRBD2,CASSLAGTREADTQYF,TGCGCCAGCAGCTTGGCCGGGACTAGGGAGGCAGATACGCAGTATTTT
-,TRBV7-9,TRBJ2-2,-,CASSVSTNTGELFF,TGTGCCAGCAGCGTAAGCACGAACACCGGGGAGCTGTTTTTT
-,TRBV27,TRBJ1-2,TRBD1,CASSPTNRGLYGYTF,TGTGCCAGCAGTCCCACTAACAGGGGCCTGTATGGCTACACCTTC
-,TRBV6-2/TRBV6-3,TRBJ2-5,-,CASSYAGRHFVKTETQYF,TGTGCCAGCAGTTACGCCGGGAGACACTTCGTAAAGACAGAGACCCAGTACTTC
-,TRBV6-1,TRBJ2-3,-,CASSEVLAGQSTDTQYF,TGTGCCAGCAGTGAAGTACTGGCAGGGCAGAGCACAGATACGCAGTATTTT
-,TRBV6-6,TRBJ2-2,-,CASSYTSTFGELFF,TGTGCCAGCAGTTACACCAGTACCTTCGGGGAGCTGTTTTTT
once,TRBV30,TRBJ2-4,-,CAWRRLQGVAKNIQYF,TGTGCCTGGAGAAGACTACAGGGAGTAGCCAAAAACATTCAGTACTTC
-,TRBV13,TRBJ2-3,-,CASSFAQATLETF,TGTGCCAGCAGCTTTGCGCAGGCCACCCTCGAGACCTTT
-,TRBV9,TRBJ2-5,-,CASRDSRGETQYF,TGTGCCAGCAGGGACAGTAGAGGGGAGACCCAGTACTTC
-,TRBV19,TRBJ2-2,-,CASSPTAYTGELFF,TGTGCCAGTTCCCCGACAGCCTACACCGGGGAGCTGTTTTTT
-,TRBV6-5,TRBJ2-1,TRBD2,CASSYLDGTSANEQFF,TGTGCCAGCAGTTACTTAGACGGGACTAGCGCCAATGAGCAGTTCTTC
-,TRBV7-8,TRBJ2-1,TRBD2,CASSLELAGSNEQFF,TGTGCCAGCAGCTTAGAACTAGCGGGATCCAATGAGCAGTTCTTC
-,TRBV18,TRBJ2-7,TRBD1,CASSRDRSSYEQYF,TGTGCCAGCTCCCGGGACAGGAGCTCCTACGAGCAGTACTTC
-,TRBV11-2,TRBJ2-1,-,CASSGIGGRLEQFF,TGTGCCAGCAGCGGCATAGGTGGGAGGCTTGAGCAGTTCTTC
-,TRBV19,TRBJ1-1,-,CASSTIPGQKNTEAFF,TGTGCCAGTAGTACGATACCGGGACAAAAGAACACTGAAGCTTTCTTT
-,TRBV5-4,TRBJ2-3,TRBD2,CASSSYMGSGSTDTQYF,TGTGCCAGCAGCTCCTACATGGGTAGCGGGAGCACAGATACGCAGTATTTT
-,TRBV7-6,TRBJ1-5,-,CASSLALGDQPQHF,TGTGCCAGCAGCTTAGCCCTGGGCGATCAGCCCCAGCATTTT
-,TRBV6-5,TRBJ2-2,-,CASRYSFSANTGELFF,TGTGCCAGCAGGTACTCTTTCTCCGCGAACACCGGGGAGCTGTTTTTT
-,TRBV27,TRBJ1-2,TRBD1,CASSPTGTGIGGYGYTF,TGTGCCAGCAGCCCTACCGGGACAGGGATAGGTGGATATGGCTACACCTTC
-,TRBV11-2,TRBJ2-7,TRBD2,CASSLPGLVPYEQYF,TGTGCCAGCAGCCTTCCGGGACTAGTTCCCTACGAGCAGTACTTC
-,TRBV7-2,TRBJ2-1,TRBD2,CASSQGLAALEQFF,TGTGCCAGCAGCCAGGGACTAGCGGCGCTTGAGCAGTTCTTC
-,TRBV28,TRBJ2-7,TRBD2,CASSSPWAGAYEQYF,TGTGCCAGCAGTTCTCCATGGGCGGGAGCCTACGAGCAGTACTTC
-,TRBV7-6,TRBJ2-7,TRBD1,CASSLEGQGPYEQYF,TGTGCCAGCAGCTTAGAAGGACAGGGGCCCTACGAGCAGTACTTC
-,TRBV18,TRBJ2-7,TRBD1,CASSRSQGGAREQYF,TGTGCCAGCTCACGATCACAGGGGGGTGCTCGGGAGCAGTACTTC
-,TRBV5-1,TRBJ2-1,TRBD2,CASSELGLFYNEQFF,TGCGCCAGCAGCGAGCTGGGACTATTCTACAATGAGCAGTTCTTC
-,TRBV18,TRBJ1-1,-,CASSPGGYSPGAFF,TGTGCCAGCTCACCGGGGGGTTATAGTCCCGGAGCTTTCTTT